Listed below are T cell receptor beta chains from one sample, sequenced in a study of T cell responses to AZD1222 COVID-19 vaccine. Data came from immunoSEQ multiplex PCR; TCRdb stores just in-frame clones and leaves some out. The sample holds 85,000 to 130,000 clones, around nine tenths seen once. Specimen: peripheral blood, collected on day 0 of AZD1222 vaccination. The receptors here all came from an adult in good health. Both conserved end residues are part of each CDR3. Where a row states a size, it is once, few, many or the class of an expanded clone; other rows omit it.

V	J	size	CDR3
TRBV24-1	TRBJ2-3	NA	CATSEKTGPPDTQYF
TRBV6-5	TRBJ2-3	NA	CASSYLTTSTDTQYF
TRBV6-5	TRBJ2-3	NA	CASSPRRGGTDTQYF
TRBV5-1	TRBJ2-7	NA	CASSGTGQPNPYEQYF
TRBV10-1	TRBJ2-1	once	CASSEGTAYNEQFF
TRBV25-1	TRBJ1-2	NA	CASSNYGYTF
TRBV7-9	TRBJ1-2	NA	CASSLGGTGANYGYTF
TRBV9	TRBJ2-3	NA	CASSVRAGLGDTQYF
TRBV29-1	TRBJ2-5	NA	CSVGHGGQETQYF
TRBV7-9	TRBJ2-7	few	CASSFTGRSYEQYF
TRBV6-1	TRBJ1-5	NA	CASSELSGGGNQPQHF
TRBV7-2	TRBJ2-2	NA	CASSSDRTKVTGELFF
TRBV7-9	TRBJ2-5	NA	CASSPAGDTQETQYF
TRBV5-6	TRBJ2-3	NA	CASTRGTLGTDTQYF
TRBV9	TRBJ2-3	NA	CASSPRGSGGDTQYF
TRBV7-2	TRBJ2-1	NA	CASSPRLYNEQFF
TRBV23-1	TRBJ1-5	NA	CASSQSGRYSNQPQHF
TRBV5-6	TRBJ2-1	NA	CASSFNGGASYNEQFF
TRBV3-1/TRBV3-2	TRBJ2-2	NA	CASSRGTGELFF
TRBV30	TRBJ1-5	NA	CAWSVLGGDSNQPQHF
TRBV27	TRBJ2-1	few	CASSAHTSGGAKFF
TRBV29-1	TRBJ1-2	NA	CSVAPESGDGYTF
TRBV27	TRBJ1-1	NA	CASSLTPGSNTEAFF
TRBV5-1	TRBJ2-1	NA	CASSLLAGGENEQFF
TRBV7-9	TRBJ2-7	NA	CASSLDFSPYEQYF
TRBV19	TRBJ1-5	NA	CASNLLGGGSNQPQHF
TRBV5-6	TRBJ1-2	NA	CASSPGTGSGYTF